Given below is one TCR beta chain in context. Germline values: CDR1 MNHEY, CDR2 SMNVEV (reference sequence). This CDR3 contains 14 residues. V dropped 3 bases and J dropped 6 bases, with 9 bases sitting between them. The record originates from a study of blood T cells in healthy people across ages. Combining a sample-barcoded 5' primer with a J-beta primer mix, a second PCR ran for about 7 to 11 cycles. TCRdb reprocessed the 5' RACE reads with MiXCR, giving one entry per CDR3 protein. Counted here are 980,000 or so distinct CDR3 sequences, approximately 49% occurring once; the ten biggest clones make up roughly 13%.

This TCR was sampled from a man younger than 45 in good health. The chain uses TRBV27 and TRBJ1-6; D is unclear. Sequencing used blood. The CDR3 is CASSFPGLNSPLHF. In DNA, the CDR3 is TGTGCCAGCAGTTTCCCGGGTCTTAATTCACCCCTCCACTTT.